A single sample gave rise to the 13 T cell receptor beta chains below, sequenced in a study of T-cell memory formation after mild COVID-19. MiXCR, applied by TCRdb to the 5' RACE reads, yields one record per CDR3 protein. This repertoire shows about 170,000 distinct CDR3 sequences, 13% found once; its top ten account for approximately 3.5%. The material sequenced was PBMCs or a T cell subset sorted from them (not recorded which). All receptors come from a young man who had mild COVID-19 (a few samples of this study predate the infection). Cell type and time point are not known.

The rearrangement links TRBV5-1 to TRBJ2-3, with 7 nucleotides matching TRBD2. Germline CDR1 is SGHRS and CDR2 is YFSETQ. This CDR3 contains 13 residues. The V and J ends lost 4 bases and 8 bases, in that order; junction bases with no gene match: 7. CDR3 DNA sequence: TGCGCCAGCAGCGGCGGTGGGGAGGGTACGCAGTATTTT. Protein: CASSGGGEGTQYF.

This CDR3 is CAISVNREQPQHF. The CDR3 coding sequence is TGTGCCATCAGTGTTAACAGGGAACAGCCCCAGCATTTT. The V gene is TRBV10-3, the J gene TRBJ1-5; D is possibly TRBD1 (6 bases). Trimming took 4 bases from V and 7 from J, leaving 11 bases between them. The CDR3 sequence is 13 residues long. Looked up from germline, CDR1 is ENHRY and CDR2 is SYGVKD.

In its sample, this clonotype was seen a few times. The rearrangement uses TRBV5-1 and TRBJ2-6; no reliable D call. The CDR3 is made up of 14 amino acids. V dropped 6 bases and J dropped 1 base, with 8 bases sitting between them. From germline, CDR1 is SGHRS and CDR2 YFSETQ. DNA of the CDR3: TGCGCCAGCATGGAGAGATCTGGGGCCAACGTCCTGACTTTC. It yields the protein CASMERSGANVLTF. The full variable domain, in which reference TRBV5-1 and TRBJ2-6 provide the parts outside the CDR3, is KAGVTQTPRYLIKTRGQQVTLSCSPISGHRSVSWYQQTPGQGLQFLFEYFSETQRNKGNFPGRFSGRQFSNSRSEMNVSTLELGDSALYLCASMERSGANVLTFGAGSRLTVL.

V is TRBV5-8 and J is TRBJ2-5, with TRBD1 matching over 7 bases. Germline CDR1 reads SGHTS; CDR2 reads YDEGEE. V was pared by 4 bases and J by 1 base, with 7 bases of the junction left unmatched. The CDR3 has 15 residues. The CDR3 region is CASSIGTAGQETQYF. In DNA, the CDR3 is TGTGCCAGCAGCATCGGGACAGCAGGCCAAGAGACCCAGTACTTC.

CDR3 DNA sequence: TGTGCCAGCAGTGACCGGGACAGGGCCTACGAGCAGTACTTC. Translating it yields CASSDRDRAYEQYF. The chain combines TRBV2 with TRBJ2-7; 9 bases line up with TRBD1. The germline V gene encodes CDR1 SNHLY and CDR2 FYNNEI. J lost 2 bases, V lost 3 bases, and 2 bases had no gene match. The CDR3 sequence is 14 residues long.

The chain uses TRBV24-1 and TRBJ2-1; the D gene could be TRBD1 or TRBD2 (5 bases each). The CDR3 totals 13 residues. The ends were cut back, 6 bases at V and 6 bases at J, with 11 bases in the middle. Per the germline V gene, CDR1 is KGHDR and CDR2 is SFDVKD. The CDR3 nucleotides read TGTGCCACCAGTCCGGACGGGGCCAATGAGCAGTTCTTC. As protein: CATSPDGANEQFF.

This clonotype was detected only once. V and J are TRBV20-1 and TRBJ2-5; D perhaps matches TRBD2 (6 bases). V lost 3 bases and J 4 bases, leaving 15 bases between the germline ends. This CDR3 comprises 14 residues. Germline V CDR1 and CDR2: DFQATT, SNEGSKA (reference sequence). In nucleotides, the CDR3 is TGCAGTGCTAGGACGGGGGTTGGTCGAGAGACCCAGTACTTC. It is translated as CSARTGVGRETQYF.

This clonotype was recorded only once. The chain's CDR3 is CASSVGPATDTQYF. As DNA, the CDR3 is TGTGCCAGCAGCGTCGGGCCGGCGACAGATACGCAGTATTTT. The J gene is TRBJ2-3, the V gene TRBV14; D unresolved. The CDR3 covers 14 residues. Germline CDR1 reads SGHDN; CDR2 reads FVKESK. V lost 5 bases and J lost 3, with 12 bases in between.

The table lists this clonotype with a few counts. The chain uses TRBV14 and TRBJ1-1; no clear D. V lost 1 base to trimming and J lost 10 bases, with 13 bases between them. This CDR3 comprises 13 residues. Germline V gives CDR1 SGHDN, CDR2 FVKESK. The CDR3 DNA is TGTGCCAGCAGCCAAGTTACGGGGAGGCGAGCTTTCTTT. Its translation is CASSQVTGRRAFF.

Only a few counts were recorded for this clonotype. V is TRBV4-3 and J is TRBJ2-2; D gene unclear. CDR1 and CDR2 from the germline V gene are LGHNA and YSLEER. The length of the CDR3 is 14 residues. Trimming stripped 2 bases from V and 3 bases from J, with 7 bases between. The CDR3 DNA is TGCGCCAGCAGCCAATCGCCGGACACCGGGGAGCTGTTTTTT. Its protein is CASSQSPDTGELFF.

The V and J genes are TRBV12-3 or TRBV12-4 and TRBJ2-5; 9 bases are a match to TRBD1. The CDR3 has 14 amino acids. V shed 3 bases and J 5 bases; nucleotides not matched to a gene: 4. Written as DNA, the CDR3 is TGTGCCAGCAGTTTGGGACAGGGCTTGGAGACCCAGTACTTC. It yields the protein CASSLGQGLETQYF.

The chain is built from TRBV29-1 and TRBJ1-2, with D possibly matching TRBD1 (6 bases). The length of the CDR3 is 13 residues. The V gene lost 3 bases and the J gene lost 7 bases, with 15 bases spanning the gap. Germline V gives CDR1 SQVTM, CDR2 ANQGSEA. The CDR3 sequence is CSVDKAGEGGYTF. The CDR3 region has the DNA TGCAGCGTTGACAAGGCAGGGGAGGGTGGCTACACCTTC.

This clonotype was seen repeatedly, ten times or more. V is TRBV5-1 and J is TRBJ1-6; no firm D call. Looked up from germline, CDR1 is SGHRS and CDR2 is YFSETQ. The CDR3 consists of 16 residues. The ends were cut back, 6 bases at V and 14 bases at J, with 27 bases in the middle. As DNA, the CDR3 is TGCGCCAGCACCGACCTTATGGACGGAGGATTAGTTTCCCTCCACTTT. The encoded protein is CASTDLMDGGLVSLHF.